This TCR beta chain was retrieved from a study of T cell clones after liver transplantation. Study in general: In this trial, immunosuppression withdrawal was attempted within 2 years of liver transplant. TCRbeta sequencing after a pre-transplant mixed lymphocyte reaction identified graft-donor-reactive clones, later tracked in post-transplant blood.

Germline CDR1 MNHNS, CDR2 SASEGT. This CDR3 region has 10 residues. The germline V and J ends were trimmed by 4 bases and 8 bases, with 3 bases remaining between them. TCRdb keeps only in-frame clones here, not all; method: immunoSEQ multiplex PCR. The sample shows over a hundred clones, about 50% of them seen only once. As for this clone: Its antigen is not identified.

TCRbeta sequences of proliferating CFSE-low MLR cells were labeled alloreactive. Sequencing was performed on CD8+ T cells from cultured PBMCs. This chain uses TRBV6-1 with TRBJ2-1; no clear D. This receptor was identified in a human patient who received a liver transplant. Some T cells may possibly be graft donor cells. The CDR3 region has the DNA TGTGCCAGCAGTGGTTATGAGCAGTTCTTC. Translation: CASSGYEQFF.